This TCR beta chain appears in the sequencing data of a study of blood T cell repertoires in COVID-19. The V and J ends lost 8 bases and 2 bases, in that order; junction bases with no gene match: 13. The CDR3 has 18 residues. Germline CDR1 and CDR2: SNHLY and FYNNEI. Authors' data handling: Amplification from reference gene primers served as the basis for estimated nucleated cell counts. Sequencing used immunoSEQ multiplex PCR; TCRdb keeps in-frame clones, though not all of them. V and J calls and clone size are given by that table; D and trimming were obtained from the DNA. The sample comprises around 200,000 clones, around nine tenths of which are singletons, and 6.2% rests with the top ten.

This TCR derives from a man aged 55 to 70 who had recovered from COVID-19. Sequencing was done on a sample of peripheral blood. This sequence joins TRBV2 and TRBJ2-5; 14 bases fit TRBD2. This CDR3 reads CASAGLAGDEGDQETQYF. As DNA, the CDR3 is TGTGCCAGCGCGGGACTAGCGGGGGACGAGGGGGATCAAGAGACCCAGTACTTC.